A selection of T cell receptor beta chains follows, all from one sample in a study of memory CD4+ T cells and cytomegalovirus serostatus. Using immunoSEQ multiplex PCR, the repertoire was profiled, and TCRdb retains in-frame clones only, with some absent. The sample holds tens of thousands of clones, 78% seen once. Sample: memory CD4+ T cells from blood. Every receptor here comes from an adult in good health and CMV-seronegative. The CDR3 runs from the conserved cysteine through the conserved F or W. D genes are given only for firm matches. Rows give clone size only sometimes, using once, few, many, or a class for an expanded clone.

CDR3aa: CAGYGGSMNTEAFF
CDR3nt: TGTGCCGGTTACGGGGGGAGCATGAACACTGAAGCTTTCTTT
abundance: -
d_gene: -
v_gene: TRBV30
j_gene: TRBJ1-1

CDR3aa: CASSPGQTEKLFF
CDR3nt: TGTGCCAGCTCACCGGGACAGACAGAAAAACTGTTTTTT
abundance: -
d_gene: TRBD1
v_gene: TRBV18
j_gene: TRBJ1-4

CDR3aa: CASSPPTTYEQYF
CDR3nt: TGTGCCAGCAGTCCTCCGACCACTTACGAGCAGTACTTC
abundance: -
d_gene: -
v_gene: TRBV28
j_gene: TRBJ2-7

CDR3aa: CASSYMGGAEAFF
CDR3nt: TGTGCCAGCAGTTATATGGGGGGCGCTGAAGCTTTCTTT
abundance: -
d_gene: -
v_gene: TRBV6-5
j_gene: TRBJ1-1

CDR3aa: CASSEETGRTEAFF
CDR3nt: TGTGCCAGCAGTGAAGAGACAGGCAGGACTGAAGCTTTCTTT
abundance: -
d_gene: -
v_gene: TRBV2
j_gene: TRBJ1-1

CDR3aa: CASRPSSYEQYF
CDR3nt: TGTGCCAGCAGGCCTAGCTCCTACGAGCAGTACTTC
abundance: -
d_gene: -
v_gene: TRBV6-5
j_gene: TRBJ2-7

CDR3aa: CASSGPRGQGENEQYF
CDR3nt: TGTGCCAGCAGTGGACCGAGGGGACAGGGGGAGAACGAGCAGTACTTC
abundance: -
d_gene: TRBD1
v_gene: TRBV6-6
j_gene: TRBJ2-7

CDR3aa: CASTPWGQGASGYTF
CDR3nt: TGTGCCAGCACCCCGTGGGGGCAGGGGGCGTCTGGCTACACCTTC
abundance: few
d_gene: TRBD1
v_gene: TRBV2
j_gene: TRBJ1-2

CDR3aa: CASSSSSGNTIYF
CDR3nt: TGTGCCAGTAGTTCGAGCTCTGGAAACACCATATATTTT
abundance: -
d_gene: -
v_gene: TRBV19
j_gene: TRBJ1-3

CDR3aa: CASSDFVGGPGTEAFF
CDR3nt: TGTGCCAGCAGTGATTTTGTGGGGGGACCAGGCACTGAAGCTTTCTTT
abundance: few
d_gene: -
v_gene: TRBV25-1
j_gene: TRBJ1-1